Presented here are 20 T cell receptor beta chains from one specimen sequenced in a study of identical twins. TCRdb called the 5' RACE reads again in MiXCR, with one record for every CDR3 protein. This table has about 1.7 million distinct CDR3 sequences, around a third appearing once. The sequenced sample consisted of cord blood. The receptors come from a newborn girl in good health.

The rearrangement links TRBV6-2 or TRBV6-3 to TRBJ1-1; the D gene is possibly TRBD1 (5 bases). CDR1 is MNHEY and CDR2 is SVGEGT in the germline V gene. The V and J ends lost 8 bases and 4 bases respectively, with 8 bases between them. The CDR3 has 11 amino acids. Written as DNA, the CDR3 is TGTGCCAGCGGTCAGGGCACTGAAGCTTTCTTT. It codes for CASGQGTEAFF.

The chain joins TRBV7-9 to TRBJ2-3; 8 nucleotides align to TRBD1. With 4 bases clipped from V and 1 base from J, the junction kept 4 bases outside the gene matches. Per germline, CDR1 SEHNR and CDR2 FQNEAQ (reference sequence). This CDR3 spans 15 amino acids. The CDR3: CASSSLTGGTDTQYF. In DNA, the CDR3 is TGTGCCAGCAGCTCGTTGACAGGGGGCACAGATACGCAGTATTTT.

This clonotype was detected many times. The CDR3 here is CSARDLRSYEQYF. For the CDR3, the DNA is TGCAGTGCTAGAGATCTACGTTCCTACGAGCAGTACTTC. The V and J genes are TRBV20-1 and TRBJ2-7; D is uncertain. Germline lookup yields CDR1 DFQATT and CDR2 SNEGSKA (reference sequence). This CDR3 is built from 13 residues. V was cut by 0 bases and J by 1 base, with 7 bases left in between.

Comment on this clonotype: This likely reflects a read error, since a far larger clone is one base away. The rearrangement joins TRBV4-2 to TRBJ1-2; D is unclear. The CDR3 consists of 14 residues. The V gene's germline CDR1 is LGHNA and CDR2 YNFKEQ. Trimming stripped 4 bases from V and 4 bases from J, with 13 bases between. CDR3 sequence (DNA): TGTGCCAGCAGCCCTGGACGGGGAGGCTATGGCTACACCTTC. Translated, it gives CASSPGRGGYGYTF.

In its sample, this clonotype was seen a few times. The chain's CDR3 is CASSPGQGALEKLFF. The DNA of the CDR3 is TGTGCCAGCAGTCCGGGACAGGGGGCGCTTGAAAAACTGTTTTTT. The V gene is TRBV25-1, the J gene TRBJ1-4; 12 bases line up with TRBD1. J was trimmed by 7 bases and V by 5 bases; bases with no gene match: 5. Germline V gene sequence: CDR1 MGHDK, CDR2 SYGVNS. The CDR3 totals 15 residues.

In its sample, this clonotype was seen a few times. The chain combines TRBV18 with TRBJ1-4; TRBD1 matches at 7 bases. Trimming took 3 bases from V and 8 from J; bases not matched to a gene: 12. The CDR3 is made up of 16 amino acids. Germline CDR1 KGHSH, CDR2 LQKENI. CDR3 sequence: CASSPIQGEVLEKLFF. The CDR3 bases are TGTGCCAGCTCACCGATCCAGGGGGAGGTCTTGGAAAAACTGTTTTTT.

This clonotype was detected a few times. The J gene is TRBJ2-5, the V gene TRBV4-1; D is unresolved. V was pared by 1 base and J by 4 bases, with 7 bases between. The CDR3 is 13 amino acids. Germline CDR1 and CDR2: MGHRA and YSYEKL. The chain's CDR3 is CASSQGVAETQYF. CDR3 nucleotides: TGCGCCAGCAGCCAAGGGGTGGCAGAGACCCAGTACTTC.

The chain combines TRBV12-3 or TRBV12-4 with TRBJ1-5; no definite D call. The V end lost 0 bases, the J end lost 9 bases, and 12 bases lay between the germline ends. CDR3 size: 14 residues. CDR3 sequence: CASSLAPYLGPQHF. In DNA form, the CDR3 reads TGTGCCAGCAGTTTAGCCCCTTACCTGGGGCCCCAGCATTTT.

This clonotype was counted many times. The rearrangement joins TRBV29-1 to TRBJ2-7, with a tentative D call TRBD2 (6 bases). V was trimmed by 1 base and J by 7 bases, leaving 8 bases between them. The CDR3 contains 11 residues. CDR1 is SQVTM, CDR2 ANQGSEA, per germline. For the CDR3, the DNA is TGCAGCGTTGAAGTCGCGGGGGAGCAGTACTTC. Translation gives CSVEVAGEQYF.

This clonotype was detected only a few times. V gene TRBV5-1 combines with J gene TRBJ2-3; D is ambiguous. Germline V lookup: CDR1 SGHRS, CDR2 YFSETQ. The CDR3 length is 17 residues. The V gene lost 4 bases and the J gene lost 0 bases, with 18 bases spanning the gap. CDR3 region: CASSPDHSLYSTDTQYF. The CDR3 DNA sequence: TGCGCCAGCAGCCCGGACCACAGTCTCTATAGCACAGATACGCAGTATTTT.

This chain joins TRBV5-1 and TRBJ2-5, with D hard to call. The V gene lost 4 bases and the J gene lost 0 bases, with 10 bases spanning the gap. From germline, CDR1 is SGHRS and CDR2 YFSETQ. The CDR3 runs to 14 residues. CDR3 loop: CASSDRAYQETQYF. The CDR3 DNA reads TGCGCCAGCAGCGATCGGGCGTACCAAGAGACCCAGTACTTC.

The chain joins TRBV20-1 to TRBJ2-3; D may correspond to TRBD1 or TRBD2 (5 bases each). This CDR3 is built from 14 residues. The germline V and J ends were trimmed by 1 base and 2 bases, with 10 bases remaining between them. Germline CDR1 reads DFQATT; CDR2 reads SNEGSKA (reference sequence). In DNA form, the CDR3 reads TGCAGTGCTAGAGGCCCGGGGACCACAGATACGCAGTATTTT. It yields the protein CSARGPGTTDTQYF.

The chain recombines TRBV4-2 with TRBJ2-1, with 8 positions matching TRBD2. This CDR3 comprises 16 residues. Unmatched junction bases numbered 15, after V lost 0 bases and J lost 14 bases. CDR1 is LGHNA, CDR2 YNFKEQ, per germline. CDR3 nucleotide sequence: TGTGCCAGCAGCCAAGATGTGGCCGCCAGCGGGGGCCTCAAGTTCTTC. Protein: CASSQDVAASGGLKFF.

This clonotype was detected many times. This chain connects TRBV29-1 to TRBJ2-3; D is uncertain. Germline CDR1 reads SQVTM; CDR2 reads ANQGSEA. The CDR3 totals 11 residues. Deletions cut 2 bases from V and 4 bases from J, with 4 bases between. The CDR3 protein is CSVERSDTQYF. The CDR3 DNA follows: TGCAGCGTTGAAAGGTCAGATACGCAGTATTTT.

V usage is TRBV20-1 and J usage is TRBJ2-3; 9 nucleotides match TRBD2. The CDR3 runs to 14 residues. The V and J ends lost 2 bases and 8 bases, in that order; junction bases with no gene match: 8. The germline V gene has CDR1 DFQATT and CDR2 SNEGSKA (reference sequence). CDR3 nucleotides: TGCAGTGCTAGAATCCGTAGCGGGGGACTTACGCAGTATTTT. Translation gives CSARIRSGGLTQYF.

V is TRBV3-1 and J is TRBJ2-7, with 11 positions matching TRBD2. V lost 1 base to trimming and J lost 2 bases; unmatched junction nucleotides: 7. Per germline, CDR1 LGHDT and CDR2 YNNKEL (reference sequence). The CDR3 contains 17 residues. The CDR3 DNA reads TGTGCCAGCAGCCAAGCTCCTCTAGCGGGAGGCCCCTACGAGCAGTACTTC. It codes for CASSQAPLAGGPYEQYF.

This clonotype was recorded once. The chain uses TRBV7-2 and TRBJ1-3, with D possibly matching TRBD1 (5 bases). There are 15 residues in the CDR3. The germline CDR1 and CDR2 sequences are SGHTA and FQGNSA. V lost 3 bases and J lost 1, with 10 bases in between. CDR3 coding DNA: TGTGCCAGCAGCTTGGTGAGGGGTTCTGGAAACACCATATATTTT. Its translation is CASSLVRGSGNTIYF.

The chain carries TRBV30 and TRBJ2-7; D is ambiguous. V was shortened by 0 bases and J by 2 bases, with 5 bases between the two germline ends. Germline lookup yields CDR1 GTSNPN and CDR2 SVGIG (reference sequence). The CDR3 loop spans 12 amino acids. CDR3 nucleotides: TGTGCCTGGAGTGTTCCCACCTACGAGCAGTACTTC. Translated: CAWSVPTYEQYF.

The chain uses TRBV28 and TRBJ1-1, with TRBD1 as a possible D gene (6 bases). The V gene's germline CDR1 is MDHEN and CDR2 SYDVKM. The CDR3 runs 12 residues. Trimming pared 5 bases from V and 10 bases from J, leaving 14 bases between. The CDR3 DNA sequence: TGTGCCAGCAGTATTCAACAGGGTGTAGCTTTCTTT. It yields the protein CASSIQQGVAFF.

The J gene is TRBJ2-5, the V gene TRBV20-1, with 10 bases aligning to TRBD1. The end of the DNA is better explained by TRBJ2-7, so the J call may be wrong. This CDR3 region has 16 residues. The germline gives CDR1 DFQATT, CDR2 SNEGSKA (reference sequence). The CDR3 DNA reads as TGCAGTGCTAGAGGACAGGGGGCTGGCGGGCTCTACGAGCAGTACTTC. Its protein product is CSARGQGAGGLYEQYF.